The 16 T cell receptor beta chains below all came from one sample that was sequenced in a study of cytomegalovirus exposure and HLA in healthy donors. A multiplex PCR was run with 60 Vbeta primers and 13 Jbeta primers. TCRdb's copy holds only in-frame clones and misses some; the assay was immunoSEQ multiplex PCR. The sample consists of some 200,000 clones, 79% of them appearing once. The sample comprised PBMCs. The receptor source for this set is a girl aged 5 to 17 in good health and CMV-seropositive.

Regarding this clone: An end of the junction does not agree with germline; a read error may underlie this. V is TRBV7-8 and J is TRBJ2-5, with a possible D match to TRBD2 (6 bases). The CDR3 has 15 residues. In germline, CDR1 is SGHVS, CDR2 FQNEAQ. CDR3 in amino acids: CASRHSTQGGESQYF. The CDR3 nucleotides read TGTGCCAGCAGACATAGTACCCAGGGCGGGGAGAGCCAGTACTTC.

CDR3 in amino acids: CASSQERGLYGYTF. The CDR3 DNA reads as TGCGCCAGCAGCCAAGAAAGGGGGCTGTATGGCTACACCTTC. The V gene is TRBV4-3, the J gene TRBJ1-2; 7 positions agree with TRBD1. The junction had 3 bases not matched to a gene; V was cut back by 0 bases and J by 5 bases. This CDR3 is 14 amino acids long. The V gene's germline CDR1 is LGHNA and CDR2 YSLEER.

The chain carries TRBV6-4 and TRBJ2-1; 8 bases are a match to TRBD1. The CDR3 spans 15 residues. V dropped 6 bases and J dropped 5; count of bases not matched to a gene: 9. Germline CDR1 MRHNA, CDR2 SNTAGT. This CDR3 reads CASRQQGEVNNEQFF. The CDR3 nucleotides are TGTGCCAGCAGGCAACAGGGGGAGGTAAACAATGAGCAGTTCTTC.

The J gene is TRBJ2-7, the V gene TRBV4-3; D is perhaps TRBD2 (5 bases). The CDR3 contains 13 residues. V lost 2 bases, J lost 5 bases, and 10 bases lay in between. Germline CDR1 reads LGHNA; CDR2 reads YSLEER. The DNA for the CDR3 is TGCGCCAGCAGCCAACGCCGGGGAGACGAGCAGTACTTC. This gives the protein CASSQRRGDEQYF.

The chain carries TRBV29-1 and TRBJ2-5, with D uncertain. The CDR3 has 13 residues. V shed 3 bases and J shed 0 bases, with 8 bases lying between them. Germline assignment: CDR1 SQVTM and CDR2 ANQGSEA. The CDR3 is CSVDLRYQETQYF. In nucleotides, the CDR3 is TGCAGCGTTGACCTCCGGTACCAAGAGACCCAGTACTTC.

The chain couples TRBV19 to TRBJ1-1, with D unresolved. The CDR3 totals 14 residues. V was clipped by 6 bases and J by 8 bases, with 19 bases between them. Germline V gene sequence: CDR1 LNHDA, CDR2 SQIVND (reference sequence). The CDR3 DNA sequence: TGTGCCAGTAGGAGTATCGGAGAGGTTCTAGAAGCTTTCTTT. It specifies CASRSIGEVLEAFF.

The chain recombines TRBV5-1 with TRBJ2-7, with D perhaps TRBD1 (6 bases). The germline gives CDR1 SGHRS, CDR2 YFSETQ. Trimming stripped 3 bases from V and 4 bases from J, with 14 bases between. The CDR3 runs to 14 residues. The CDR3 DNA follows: TGCGCCAGCAGCTCGGACAGCCTGAAATACGAGCAGTACTTC. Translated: CASSSDSLKYEQYF.

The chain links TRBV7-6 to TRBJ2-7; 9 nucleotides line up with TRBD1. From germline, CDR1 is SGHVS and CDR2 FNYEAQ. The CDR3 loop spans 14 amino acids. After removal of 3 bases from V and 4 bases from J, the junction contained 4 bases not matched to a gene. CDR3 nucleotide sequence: TGTGCCAGCAGCTTCCAGGGACAGGGATACGAGCAGTACTTC. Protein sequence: CASSFQGQGYEQYF.

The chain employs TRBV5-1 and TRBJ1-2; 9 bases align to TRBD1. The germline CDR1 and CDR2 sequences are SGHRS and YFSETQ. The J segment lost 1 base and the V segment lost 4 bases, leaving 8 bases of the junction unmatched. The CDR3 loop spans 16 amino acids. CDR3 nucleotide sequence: TGCGCCAGCAGCCCTGGCCCGGACAGGGGTAACTATGGCTACACCTTC. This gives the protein CASSPGPDRGNYGYTF.

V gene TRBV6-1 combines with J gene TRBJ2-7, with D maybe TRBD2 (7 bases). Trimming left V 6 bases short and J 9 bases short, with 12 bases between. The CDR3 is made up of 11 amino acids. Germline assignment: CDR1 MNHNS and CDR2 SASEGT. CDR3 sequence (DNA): TGTGCCAGCAGCGAAAGGGGGGGGCAGTACTTC. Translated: CASSERGGQYF.

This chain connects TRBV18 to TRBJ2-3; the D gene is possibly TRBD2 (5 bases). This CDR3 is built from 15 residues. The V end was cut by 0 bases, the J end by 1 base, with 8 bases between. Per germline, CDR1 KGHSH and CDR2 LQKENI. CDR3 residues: CASSPPRGGTDTQYF. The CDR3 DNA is TGTGCCAGCTCACCACCCCGGGGAGGCACAGATACGCAGTATTTT.

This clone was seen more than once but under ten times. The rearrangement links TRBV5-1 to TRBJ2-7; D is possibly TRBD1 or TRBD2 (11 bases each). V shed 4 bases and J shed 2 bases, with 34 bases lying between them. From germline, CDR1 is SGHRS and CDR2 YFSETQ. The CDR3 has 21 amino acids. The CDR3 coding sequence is TGCGCCAGCAGCCTCGGACAGGGGGCATGGTTAGCGGGGGGGCTGCCCTACGAGCAGTACTTC. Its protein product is CASSLGQGAWLAGGLPYEQYF.

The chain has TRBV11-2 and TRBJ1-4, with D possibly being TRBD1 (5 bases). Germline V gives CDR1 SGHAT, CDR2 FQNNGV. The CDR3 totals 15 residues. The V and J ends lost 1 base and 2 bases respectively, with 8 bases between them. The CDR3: CASSLVTETNEKLFF. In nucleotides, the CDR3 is TGTGCCAGCAGCTTAGTGACAGAGACTAATGAAAAACTGTTTTTT. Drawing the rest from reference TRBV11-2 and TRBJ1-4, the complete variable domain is EAGVAQSPRYKIIEKRQSVAFWCNPISGHATLYWYQQILGQGPKLLIQFQNNGVVDDSQLPKDRFSAERLKGVDSTLKIQPAKLEDSAVYLCASSLVTETNEKLFFGSGTQLSVL.

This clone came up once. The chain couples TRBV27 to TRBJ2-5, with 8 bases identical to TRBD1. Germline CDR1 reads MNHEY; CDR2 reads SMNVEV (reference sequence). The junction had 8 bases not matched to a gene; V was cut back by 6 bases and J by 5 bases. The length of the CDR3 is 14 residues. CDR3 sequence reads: CASSNTDRAETQYF. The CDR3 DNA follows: TGTGCCAGCAGCAATACGGACAGGGCTGAGACCCAGTACTTC.

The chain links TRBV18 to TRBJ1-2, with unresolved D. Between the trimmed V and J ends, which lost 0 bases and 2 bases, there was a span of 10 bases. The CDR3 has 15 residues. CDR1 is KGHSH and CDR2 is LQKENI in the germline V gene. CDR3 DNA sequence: TGTGCCAGCTCACCACCGAGCCTCCCAAACTATGGCTACACCTTC. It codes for CASSPPSLPNYGYTF.

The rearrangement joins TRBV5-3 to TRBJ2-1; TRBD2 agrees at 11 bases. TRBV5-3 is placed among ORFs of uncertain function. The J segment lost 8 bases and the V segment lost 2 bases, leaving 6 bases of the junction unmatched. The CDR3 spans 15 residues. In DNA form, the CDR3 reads TGTGCCAGAAGCTTCCTAGCGGGGGGAATCCATGAGCAGTTCTTC. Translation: CARSFLAGGIHEQFF.